This T cell receptor beta chain was recovered during a study of cytomegalovirus exposure and HLA in healthy donors (dated by TCRdb to 2015 to 2018). About the study as a whole: An earlier analysis of some 600 of the donors reported roughly 300 Gb of sequence data and roughly 120 million unique TCR beta sequences obtained from approximately 180 million T cells. Approximately 300 gigabases of sequencing data and 91 million or so unique TCR sequences made up an early release that covered approximately 700 HLA-typed donors. Of the 398 genotyped donors, roughly 85% fell in the genetic ancestry cluster associated with self-reported Caucasian donors. The study aimed to test whether signatures of past pathogen exposure could be identified by cataloging public T cell receptors. The study used immunosequencing to profile the T cell repertoires of hundreds of subjects and linked those repertoires to cytomegalovirus serostatus. Along with the approximately 700-subject first cohort, a separate validation cohort of roughly 110 different subjects was used. To predict cytomegalovirus infection status, the study brought together high-throughput TCR immunosequencing, statistical association of individual TCRs with disease status, and machine learning. A later analysis re-analyzed previously published TCR beta repertoires from roughly 600 donors and added high-resolution HLA genotyping to study TCR occurrence patterns. Rather than drawing on any new phenotypic data, the later analysis identified candidate immune exposures from TCR beta sequences and the way those sequences occurred across donors. An earlier analysis of more than 450 of the donors used high-throughput TCR beta sequencing to judge whether each TCR beta V gene segment behaved as functional or pseudogenic. Donor age, sex, ethnicity and CMV serostatus were collected together with the repertoire data. A later genetic analysis took genome-wide SNP genotypes for about 55% of the roughly 700 donors and used that subset as a discovery cohort. Every repertoire in the discovery cohort had been generated on one and the same sequencing platform. Class I and class II HLA loci were covered by the typing at four-digit resolution. The number of typed donors differed by locus: 629-630 for A, B, C, DRB1 and DQB1; about 520 for DQA1; 606 for DPA1; and around 450 for DPB1. A handful of DR-DQ haplotypes were handled as single units for association and clustering because linkage in the cohort was strong. Among about 410 genotyped donors of the cohort, an average of around 250,000 unique TCR beta nucleotide sequences was sequenced per donor, of which about 18% were non-productive. What the authors observed across the whole study: The earlier analysis of 450 to 700 of the donors excluded approximately 17 rarely observed V segments, including chromosome 9 orphons, because counts were too low. Cytomegalovirus status was reported to be diagnosed by the classifier with high specificity and sensitivity in both the original and validation cohorts. In an earlier analysis of approximately 590 of the donors, most TCR beta V segments were observed in productive rearrangements about 87% or about 30% of the time, broadly matching IMGT annotations. When HLA alleles, especially DR and DQ, strongly co-occurred, TCR associations were difficult to assign to individual alleles. According to a later analysis, parvovirus B19, influenza, CMV and Epstein-Barr virus appeared linked to several top co-occurrence clusters. The authors suggested that the approach could potentially be extended to other disease states and immunological phenotypes. A later analysis associated 15,000 to 20,000 TCR beta sequences with specific HLA alleles at a false discovery rate of 0.05. A cluster of highly shared sequence variants was judged likely to represent a technical artifact of the sequencing pipeline. Because HLA typing was missing for some donors at each locus, association tests included only the typed subset. While some public TCRs were present in many individuals, most TCR sequences turned up only very rarely across donors. In a later genetic analysis, fewer N-insertions in productive TCRs were reported among donors in an Asian-associated ancestry cluster than the roughly 700-donor mean. According to a later analysis, TCR association rates differed among HLA loci, with DRB1 alleles showing the most associated TCRs and HLA-C alleles showing the fewest. According to a later analysis, most CMV-associated TCR beta chains appeared to be HLA-restricted, and the HLA associations seemed to be driven largely by CMV exposure. The study listed 170 or so TCR beta chains as associated with cytomegalovirus. A later analysis found that HLA-associated TCR beta chains were more clonally expanded and had lower generation probabilities than equally common non-associated chains. Roughly uniform sequencing depth across donors was assumed in presence/absence analyses, although this assumption may not hold. Because the 87-base-pair reads could not distinguish some IMGT-functional V segments, including TRBV6-2 and TRBV6-3, those segments were excluded. A few of the identified cytomegalovirus-associated TCR beta chains were confirmed in vitro to be specific for cytomegalovirus antigens. A further reported finding was that TCR beta sequences accurately predicted the HLA-A and HLA-B alleles for most subjects in the first cohort. Immune exposure information for the cohort was limited to CMV serostatus. V-gene and J-gene trimming of TCR beta chains was associated with a missense DCLRE1C variant in a later genetic analysis, and the association was replicated in an independent cohort. Linkage disequilibrium might explain the correlated functional status among segregating V segments, but an unknown experimental factor could not be excluded. The cohort was sequenced for TCR beta chains only, and without alpha or paired-chain data the features that could be detected were limited.

Germline trimming amounts to 7 bases on V and 0 bases on J, with 13 as the count of junction bases outside the gene matches. Including cysteine and phenylalanine, the CDR3 has 17 amino acids. Solely the CDR3 DNA is kept, with 51 bases framed from the first base. The germline V gene yields SGHRS for CDR1 and YFSETQ for CDR2. The cohort comprised several hundred healthy bone marrow donors. All cohort members were sampled while nominally healthy, although unrecorded immune exposures were likely present. The donor tested CMV seropositive and was one of the 289 seropositive cohort members. Every donor gave a peripheral blood sample, and the peripheral blood mononuclear cells from that sample were used for TCR beta sequencing. The Qiagen DNeasy Blood Extraction Kit was used to extract genomic DNA from the blood cell samples. This clone was found a few times. Its antigen is currently not known. No quality values exist for individual bases; no much larger clone is one base distant.

The library relied on the immunoSEQ multiplex PCR assay. For the multiplex PCR, a mixture combining 60 forward primers for TCR Vbeta segments and 13 reverse primers for TCR Jbeta segments was used. A multiplex PCR assay on genomic DNA amplified the CDR3 region of rearranged TCR beta genes. Amplified TCR beta libraries were sequenced as 87-base-pair reads on the Illumina HiSeq System. As for the authors' bioinformatics: In a later analysis, some 80 million unique TCR beta chains were counted across the roughly 670 repertoires, and approximately 11 million of these chains were shared by at least two donors. Raw reads were error-corrected and collapsed into unique sequences with a nearest-neighbor algorithm that merged closely related sequences to remove PCR and sequencing errors. To assign V, D and J gene segments, CDR3 sequences were aligned to IMGT reference sequences. For a sequence to be retained, at least a six-nucleotide match to both a V gene segment and a J gene segment was required. Rearrangements were called productive when the CDR3 lacked stop codons and stayed in frame with V and J; all others were non-productive. Following IMGT convention, CDR3 was defined as the stretch from the second conserved V-encoded cysteine up to the conserved J-encoded phenylalanine. The earlier analysis of about 530 of the donors excluded any sequence lacking an unambiguous match to a single V gene segment. In an earlier analysis of approximately 500 of the donors, a V segment was called functional when productive rearrangements were above 56.7%, and segregating when the standard deviation between donors exceeded 5%. A statistical classification framework was developed to diagnose cytomegalovirus status using the catalog of TCR beta chain sequences. In a later analysis, TCR nucleotide sequences were compared against IMGT/GENE-DB human TR gene sequences so that V and J genes could be assigned. The TCRdist pipeline was used in a later analysis to assign CDR3 sequences and most-parsimonious VDJ recombination scenarios. In a later analysis, each TCR beta chain was defined by its CDR3 amino acid sequence together with its V-gene family, and reads lacking a unique V-gene family were excluded. As a way to deal with suspected cross-contamination and a sequencing artifact, a later analysis dropped 640 or so nucleotide sequences that were highly shared and had low generation probability. In a later analysis, a clonal expansion index was calculated for each public chain from normalized within-repertoire ranks of inferred template counts. Generation probabilities in a later analysis came from a VDJ recombination model fitted to out-of-frame rearrangements, and those results were checked against IGoR. In a later analysis, hypergeometric tests were used to score TCR-TCR, TCR-HLA and TCR-CMV co-occurrence, with a repertoire-size bias correction applied to TCR pairs. False discovery rates were estimated in a later analysis by permuting HLA or CMV assignments 20 times. A later analysis grouped co-occurring TCRs with DBSCAN, adding TCRdist sequence similarity when clustering within HLA-allele-positive subsets. Co-occurrence clustering excluded repertoires with fewer than 30,000 or more than 120,000 public chains, plus five with anomalous nucleotide sharing. In TCRdb, the immuneACCESS table is reduced to in-frame sequences with V and J assigned. These tables do not hold every clone; where another copy was compared, an unresolved V gene accounts for under half, and the others remain unexplained. V, J and clone size were drawn from that table, and D and trimming were deduced from the DNA. This sample comprises roughly 71,000 clones, 65% to 70% of them detected only once. The ten largest clones capture roughly 20% of the sample.

The receptor chain draws on TRBV5-1 and TRBJ1-3; 7 central nucleotides agree with TRBD1. Specimen: PBMCs. This TCR came from a man aged 35-49 years in good health and CMV-seropositive. The DNA sequence reads TGCGCCAGCTGCCCCGGGACAGATTACTTCTCTGGAAACACCATATATTTT. Protein translation: CASCPGTDYFSGNTIYF.